Listed here are 18 T cell receptor beta chains from one sample, sequenced in a study of blood T cell repertoires in COVID-19. TCRdb's table, derived via immunoSEQ multiplex PCR, lists solely in-frame clones and lacks some. The data contain roughly 130,000 clones, roughly four fifths of them singletons. Sequencing input: PBMCs or T cells enriched from blood (not recorded which). The source is a man aged 50-59 years who had recovered from COVID-19.

The chain links TRBV6-5 to TRBJ1-5, with TRBD1 matching over 8 bases. CDR1 MNHEY and CDR2 SVGAGI come from the germline V gene. V dropped 6 bases and J dropped 4; count of bases not matched to a gene: 5. This CDR3 has 14 amino acids. The CDR3 bases are TGTGCCAGCAGCGGGACAGGAGGAAATCAGCCCCAGCATTTT. The encoded protein is CASSGTGGNQPQHF.

The chain has TRBV15 and TRBJ1-2; TRBD1 might be the D (5 bases). This CDR3 has 16 amino acids. The germline V gene encodes CDR1 LNHNV and CDR2 YYDKDF (reference sequence). The V end lost 1 base, the J end lost 0 bases, and 12 bases lay between the germline ends. The CDR3 DNA is TGTGCCACCAGCAGAGGGACACTTGGGGCTAACTATGGCTACACCTTC. It encodes CATSRGTLGANYGYTF. Complete variable domain (other parts from reference TRBV15 and TRBJ1-2): DAMVIQNPRYQVTQFGKPVTLSCSQTLNHNVMYWYQQKSSQAPKLLFHYYDKDFNNEADTPDNFQSRRPNTSFCFLDIRSPGLGDTAMYLCATSRGTLGANYGYTFGSGTRLTVV.

The CDR3 loop reads CASSRRTGGIANYGYTF. For the CDR3, the DNA is TGTGCCAGCAGCCGCAGGACAGGGGGCATAGCTAACTATGGCTACACCTTC. The J gene is TRBJ1-2, the V gene TRBV4-2; 11 bases line up with TRBD1. CDR3 length: 17 amino acids. V gave up 4 bases and J gave up 0 bases; unmatched junction bases: 7. Germline V gene sequence: CDR1 LGHNA, CDR2 YNFKEQ.

The chain employs TRBV29-1 and TRBJ2-1, with D possibly TRBD1 on 5 matching bases. Looked up from germline, CDR1 is SQVTM and CDR2 is ANQGSEA. There are 13 residues in the CDR3. With 3 bases removed from V and 7 bases from J, the gap between germline ends came to 13 bases. The CDR3 region is CSVDQAGWNEQFF. The CDR3 bases are TGCAGCGTTGACCAGGCAGGGTGGAATGAGCAGTTCTTC.

The genes are TRBV18 and TRBJ1-4; D is unclear. Trimming left V 4 bases short and J 8 bases short, with 11 bases between. The germline gives CDR1 KGHSH, CDR2 LQKENI. The CDR3 has 13 amino acids. The CDR3 DNA reads as TGTGCCAGCTCACGGGCGGGTTGGGAAAAACTGTTTTTT. It yields the protein CASSRAGWEKLFF.

The rearrangement uses TRBV6-1 and TRBJ1-2; 7 bases match TRBD1. The germline gives CDR1 MNHNS, CDR2 SASEGT. The CDR3 runs to 15 residues. With V trimmed by 3 bases and J by 0 bases, 4 bases remained unmatched. For the CDR3, the DNA is TGTGCCAGCAGTGACCCCACAGGGGCTAACTATGGCTACACCTTC. Encoded protein: CASSDPTGANYGYTF.

The rearrangement links TRBV7-3 to TRBJ2-1, with 13 bases lining up with TRBD2. Germline CDR1 SGHTA, CDR2 FQGTGA. The CDR3 consists of 16 residues. The V gene end was trimmed by 5 bases and the J gene end by 6 bases; junction bases not matched to a gene: 7. The CDR3 region is CASSQRTSGGVNEQFF. The DNA for the CDR3 is TGTGCCAGCAGCCAGAGGACTAGCGGGGGTGTCAATGAGCAGTTCTTC.

The chain links TRBV6-4 to TRBJ2-4; 8 nucleotides align to TRBD1. This CDR3 region has 16 residues. Germline CDR1 is MRHNA and CDR2 is SNTAGT. Trimming took 6 bases from V and 0 from J; bases not matched to a gene: 7. The DNA for the CDR3 is TGTGCCAGCAGAGAGGGACAGGCTATAGCCAAAAACATTCAGTACTTC. Amino acid sequence: CASREGQAIAKNIQYF.

In this sample, this clone turned up once. The rearrangement links TRBV6-2 or TRBV6-3 to TRBJ2-1; 11 bases are a match to TRBD2. From germline, CDR1 is MNHEY and CDR2 SVGEGT. This CDR3 spans 19 amino acids. The ends lost 7 bases at V and 0 bases at J; junction bases unmatched: 14. DNA of the CDR3: TGTGCCAGCACCCCCCCGGGACTAGCGGTTCAGAGCTCCTACAATGAGCAGTTCTTC. It yields the protein CASTPPGLAVQSSYNEQFF.

J is TRBJ2-1 and V is TRBV5-1; 9 bases map to TRBD2. Germline CDR1 and CDR2: SGHRS and YFSETQ. The CDR3 sequence is 14 residues long. After removal of 4 bases from V and 7 bases from J, the junction contained 6 bases not matched to a gene. In DNA form, the CDR3 reads TGCGCCAGCAGCCCCCAGACTAGCGGAAATGAGCAGTTCTTC. This gives the protein CASSPQTSGNEQFF.

V and J are TRBV4-1 and TRBJ2-7, with 7 nucleotides matching TRBD1. After removal of 0 bases from V and 3 bases from J, the junction contained 8 bases not matched to a gene. The CDR3 length is 16 residues. The germline gives CDR1 MGHRA, CDR2 YSYEKL. As DNA, the CDR3 is TGCGCCAGCAGCCAAGATCGGACAGGCGGTGGCTACGAGCAGTACTTC. As protein: CASSQDRTGGGYEQYF.

The chain is built from TRBV11-2 and TRBJ1-1, with TRBD1 matching 9 bases. Trimming at V came to 5 bases and at J to 9 bases, leaving 16 bases not matched to a gene. The CDR3 spans 16 residues. Germline CDR1 is SGHAT and CDR2 is FQNNGV. The CDR3 reads CASSVKSGTGITQAFF. The CDR3 coding sequence is TGTGCCAGCAGCGTGAAATCCGGGACAGGGATAACGCAAGCTTTCTTT.

This chain connects TRBV6-6 to TRBJ2-3; 10 nucleotides align to TRBD2. Germline CDR1 and CDR2: MNHNY and SVGAGI (reference sequence). The CDR3 is 18 residues long. The V segment lost 5 bases and the J segment 4 bases; nucleotides outside the gene matches: 15. Here the CDR3 reads CASSPTEIAGGGADTQYF. DNA of the CDR3: TGTGCCAGCAGTCCGACCGAGATAGCGGGGGGCGGCGCAGATACGCAGTATTTT.

This chain connects TRBV30 to TRBJ2-4; the D gene is possibly TRBD2 (6 bases). The CDR3 is made up of 14 amino acids. The V and J ends lost 1 base and 0 bases respectively, with 7 bases between them. Germline values: CDR1 GTSNPN, CDR2 SVGIG (reference sequence). CDR3 DNA: TGTGCCTGGAGTGGGGGACTAGCCAAAAACATTCAGTACTTC. It translates to CAWSGGLAKNIQYF.

The rearrangement uses TRBV19 and TRBJ1-1, with D tentatively TRBD1 (6 bases). Per the germline V gene, CDR1 is LNHDA and CDR2 is SQIVND (reference sequence). CDR3 length: 18 residues. Trimming left V 5 bases short and J 1 base short, with 23 bases between. CDR3 protein: CASSAPRGQRVKNTEAFF. In nucleotides, the CDR3 is TGTGCCAGTAGTGCGCCTCGGGGACAAAGGGTAAAGAACACTGAAGCTTTCTTT.

The genes are TRBV4-3 and TRBJ1-3; 7 nucleotides line up with TRBD1. J lost 3 bases, V lost 1 base, and 12 bases had no gene match. The CDR3 length is 18 residues. Germline values: CDR1 LGHNA, CDR2 YSLEER. The CDR3 loop is CASSQAAGGNTRGNTIYF. CDR3 nucleotide sequence: TGCGCCAGCAGCCAAGCCGCAGGGGGTAACACACGTGGAAACACCATATATTTT.

The chain is built from TRBV7-6 and TRBJ2-1, with a weak D call TRBD2 (5 bases). The germline CDR1 and CDR2 sequences are SGHVS and FNYEAQ. Trimming shortened V by 5 bases and J by 10 bases, and 21 bases separated the two germline ends. The CDR3 loop spans 15 amino acids. The CDR3 loop is CASSLSHDGNREQFF. The CDR3 coding sequence is TGTGCCAGCAGCCTCAGCCACGACGGGAATAGGGAGCAGTTCTTC.

This clone has a single count. The genes are TRBV7-8 and TRBJ2-7, with 7 bases matching TRBD1. Germline lookup yields CDR1 SGHVS and CDR2 FQNEAQ. V shed 5 bases and J 2 bases; nucleotides not matched to a gene: 9. This CDR3 spans 15 amino acids. This CDR3 is CASSSRDSYTYEQYF. The CDR3 DNA follows: TGTGCCAGCAGCAGCCGGGACAGTTATACCTACGAGCAGTACTTC. Supplemented by reference TRBV7-8 and TRBJ2-7, the full variable domain reads GAGVSQSPRYKVAKRGQDVALRCDPISGHVSLFWYQQALGQGPEFLTYFQNEAQLDKSGLPSDRFFAERPEGSVSTLKIQRTQQEDSAVYLCASSSRDSYTYEQYFGPGTRLTVT.